This TCR beta chain originates from a study of blood T cell repertoires in COVID-19. In the study overall: Sites in the United States, Italy and Spain provided acute and convalescent COVID-19 samples. PBMCs, B-cell-depleted T cells, or T cells were the source of the cDNA or gDNA that made up the material.

CDR1 SGDLS and CDR2 YYNGEE come from the germline V gene. CDR3 length equals 15 residues. Unmatched junction bases numbered 4, after V lost 4 bases and J lost 0 bases. Authors' analysis steps: By means of reference gene primer amplification, nucleated cell counts were estimated. Produced via immunoSEQ multiplex PCR; TCRdb's table is partial and in-frame only. The V and J calls and clone size are taken from that table; D and trimming were inferred from the DNA. The sample lists 130,000 to 150,000 clones, approximately 90% occurring once. Sequenced: peripheral blood. The clonotype originates from a woman between 40 and 50 years old with acute or convalescent COVID-19. V usage is TRBV9 and J usage is TRBJ1-3; 7 bases align to TRBD1. CDR3 sequence reads: CASSKWDSSGNTIYF. In DNA form, the CDR3 reads TGTGCCAGCAGCAAATGGGACAGCTCTGGAAACACCATATATTTT.